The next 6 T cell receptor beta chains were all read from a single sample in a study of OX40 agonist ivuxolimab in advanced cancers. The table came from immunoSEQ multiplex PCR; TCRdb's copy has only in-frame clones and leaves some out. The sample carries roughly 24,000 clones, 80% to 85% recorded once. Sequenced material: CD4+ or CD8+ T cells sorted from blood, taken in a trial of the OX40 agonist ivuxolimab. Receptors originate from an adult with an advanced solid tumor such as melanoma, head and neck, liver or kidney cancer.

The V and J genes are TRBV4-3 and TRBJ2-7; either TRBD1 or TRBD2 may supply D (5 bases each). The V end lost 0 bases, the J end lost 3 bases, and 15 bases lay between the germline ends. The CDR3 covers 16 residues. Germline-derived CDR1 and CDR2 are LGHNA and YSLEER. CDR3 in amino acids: CASSQDGAGTNYEQYF. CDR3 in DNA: TGCGCCAGCAGCCAAGATGGGGCAGGGACGAACTACGAGCAGTACTTC.

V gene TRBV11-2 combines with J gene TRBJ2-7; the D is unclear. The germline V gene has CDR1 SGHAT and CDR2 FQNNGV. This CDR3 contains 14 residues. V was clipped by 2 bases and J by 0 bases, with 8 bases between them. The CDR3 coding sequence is TGTGCCAGCAGCTTATTCCTCAGCTCCTACGAGCAGTACTTC. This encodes CASSLFLSSYEQYF.

CDR3 amino acids: CASSVVVWGPQHF. In nucleotides, the CDR3 is TGTGCCAGCAGCGTAGTCGTATGGGGCCCCCAGCATTTT. The genes are TRBV9 and TRBJ1-5; D may be TRBD1 (5 bases). Germline V gene sequence: CDR1 SGDLS, CDR2 YYNGEE. Trimming pared 0 bases from V and 10 bases from J, leaving 11 bases between. CDR3 length: 13 residues.

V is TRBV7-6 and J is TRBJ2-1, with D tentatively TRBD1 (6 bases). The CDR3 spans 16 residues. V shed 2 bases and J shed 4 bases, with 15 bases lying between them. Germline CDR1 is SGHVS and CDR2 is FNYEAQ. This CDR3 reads CASSLYGGGGYNEQFF. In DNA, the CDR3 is TGTGCCAGCAGCTTATACGGTGGGGGCGGGTACAATGAGCAGTTCTTC. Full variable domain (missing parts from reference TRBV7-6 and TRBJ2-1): GAGVSQSPRYKVTKRGQDVALRCDPISGHVSLYWYRQALGQGPEFLTYFNYEAQQDKSGLPNDRFSAERPEGSISTLTIQRTEQRDSAMYRCASSLYGGGGYNEQFFGPGTRLTVL.

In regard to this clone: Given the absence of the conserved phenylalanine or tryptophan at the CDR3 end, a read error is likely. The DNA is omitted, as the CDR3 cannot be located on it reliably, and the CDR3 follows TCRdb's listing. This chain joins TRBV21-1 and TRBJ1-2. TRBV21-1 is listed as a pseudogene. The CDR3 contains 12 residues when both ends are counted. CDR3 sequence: CASSKAAGALSL.

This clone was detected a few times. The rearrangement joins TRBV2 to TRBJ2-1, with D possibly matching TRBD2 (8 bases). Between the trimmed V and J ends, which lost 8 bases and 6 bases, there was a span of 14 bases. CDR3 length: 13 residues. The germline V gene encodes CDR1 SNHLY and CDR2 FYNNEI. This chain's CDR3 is CASVTGTSNEQFF. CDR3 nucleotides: TGTGCCAGCGTGACAGGGACTAGCAATGAGCAGTTCTTC.